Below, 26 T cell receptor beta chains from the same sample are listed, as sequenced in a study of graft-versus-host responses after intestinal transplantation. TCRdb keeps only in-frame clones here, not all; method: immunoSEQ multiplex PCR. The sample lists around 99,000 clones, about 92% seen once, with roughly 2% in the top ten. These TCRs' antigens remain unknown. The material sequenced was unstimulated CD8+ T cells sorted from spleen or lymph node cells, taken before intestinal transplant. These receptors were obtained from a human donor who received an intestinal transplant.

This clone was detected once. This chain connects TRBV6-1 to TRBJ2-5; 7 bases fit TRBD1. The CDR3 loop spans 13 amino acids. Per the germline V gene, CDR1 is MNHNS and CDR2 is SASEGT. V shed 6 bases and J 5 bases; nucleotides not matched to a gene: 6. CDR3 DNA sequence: TGTGCCAGCAGCGTACAGGGGCTCGAGACCCAGTACTTC. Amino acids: CASSVQGLETQYF.

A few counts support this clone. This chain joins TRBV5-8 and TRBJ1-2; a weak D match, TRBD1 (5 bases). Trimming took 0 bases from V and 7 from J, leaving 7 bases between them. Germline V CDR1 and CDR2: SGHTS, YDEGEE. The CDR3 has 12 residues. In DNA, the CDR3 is TGTGCCAGCAGCTTGGCAGGGTTTGGCTACACCTTC. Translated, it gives CASSLAGFGYTF.

The CDR3 is CASSWVAGGNNEQFF. The CDR3 region has the DNA TGTGCCAGCAGCTGGGTAGCGGGGGGCAACAATGAGCAGTTCTTC. The chain employs TRBV5-4 and TRBJ2-1; TRBD2 matches at 10 bases. The CDR3 contains 15 residues. The J segment lost 5 bases and the V segment lost 3 bases, leaving 5 bases of the junction unmatched. CDR1 is SGHNT and CDR2 is YYREEE in the germline V gene (reference sequence).

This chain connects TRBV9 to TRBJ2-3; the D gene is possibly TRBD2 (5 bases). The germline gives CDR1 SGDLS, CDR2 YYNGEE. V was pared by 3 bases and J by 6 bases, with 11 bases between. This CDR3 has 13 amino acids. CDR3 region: CASSEQRLDTQYF. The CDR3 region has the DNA TGTGCCAGCAGCGAACAGCGGTTGGATACGCAGTATTTT.

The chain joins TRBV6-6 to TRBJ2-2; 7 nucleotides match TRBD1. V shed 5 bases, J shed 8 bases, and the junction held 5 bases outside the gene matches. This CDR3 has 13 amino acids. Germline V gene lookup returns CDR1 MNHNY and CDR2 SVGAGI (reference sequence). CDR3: CASSGQEGGELFF. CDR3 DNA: TGTGCCAGCAGTGGACAGGAAGGAGGGGAGCTGTTTTTT.

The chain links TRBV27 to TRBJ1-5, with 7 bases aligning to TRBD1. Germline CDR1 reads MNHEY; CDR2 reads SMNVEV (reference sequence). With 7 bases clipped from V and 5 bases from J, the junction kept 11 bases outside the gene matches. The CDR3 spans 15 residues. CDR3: CASTDREGIYQPQHF. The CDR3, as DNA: TGTGCCAGCACTGACAGGGAAGGGATTTATCAGCCCCAGCATTTT.

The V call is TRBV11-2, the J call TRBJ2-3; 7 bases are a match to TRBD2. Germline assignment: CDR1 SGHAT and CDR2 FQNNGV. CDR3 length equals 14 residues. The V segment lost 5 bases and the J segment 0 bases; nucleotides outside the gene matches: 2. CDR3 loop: CASSGGVSTDTQYF. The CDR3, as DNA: TGTGCCAGCAGCGGGGGGGTTAGCACAGATACGCAGTATTTT.

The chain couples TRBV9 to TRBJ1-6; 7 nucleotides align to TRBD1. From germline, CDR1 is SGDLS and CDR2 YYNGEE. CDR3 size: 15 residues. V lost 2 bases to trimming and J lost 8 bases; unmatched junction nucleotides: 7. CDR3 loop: CASSVQGDRYSPLHF. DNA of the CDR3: TGTGCCAGCAGCGTCCAAGGGGACAGATATTCACCCCTCCACTTT.

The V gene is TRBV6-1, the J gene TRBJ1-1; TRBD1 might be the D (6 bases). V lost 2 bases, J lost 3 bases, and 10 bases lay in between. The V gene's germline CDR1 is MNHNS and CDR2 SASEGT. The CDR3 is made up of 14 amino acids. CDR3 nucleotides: TGTGCCAGCAGTGAAACAGGGTGGGACACTGAAGCTTTCTTT. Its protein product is CASSETGWDTEAFF.

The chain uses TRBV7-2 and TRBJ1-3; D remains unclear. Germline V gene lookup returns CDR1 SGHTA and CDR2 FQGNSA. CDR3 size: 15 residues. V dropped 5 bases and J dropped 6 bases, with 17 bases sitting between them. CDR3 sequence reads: CASSTEWSATNTIYF. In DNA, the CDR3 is TGTGCCAGCAGCACCGAATGGAGCGCTACAAACACCATATATTTT.

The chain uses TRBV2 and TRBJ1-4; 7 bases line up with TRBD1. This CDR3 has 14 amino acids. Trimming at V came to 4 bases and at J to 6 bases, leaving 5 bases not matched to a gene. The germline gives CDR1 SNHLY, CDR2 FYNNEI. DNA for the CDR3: TGTGCCAGCAGTGGCGACAGGGTTGATGAAAAACTGTTTTTT. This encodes CASSGDRVDEKLFF.

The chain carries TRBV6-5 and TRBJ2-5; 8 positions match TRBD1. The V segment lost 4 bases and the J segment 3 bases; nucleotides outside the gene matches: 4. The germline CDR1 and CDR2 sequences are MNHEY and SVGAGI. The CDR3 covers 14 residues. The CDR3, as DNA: TGTGCCAGCAGTTGGACAGGGAGCGAAGAGACCCAGTACTTC. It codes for CASSWTGSEETQYF.

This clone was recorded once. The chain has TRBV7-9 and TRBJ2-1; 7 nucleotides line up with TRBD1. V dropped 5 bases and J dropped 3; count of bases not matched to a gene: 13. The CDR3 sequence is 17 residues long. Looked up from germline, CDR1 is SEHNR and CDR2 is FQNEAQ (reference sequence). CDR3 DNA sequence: TGTGCCAGCAGCCCAGAACGACAGGGCCATTTCTACAATGAGCAGTTCTTC. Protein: CASSPERQGHFYNEQFF.

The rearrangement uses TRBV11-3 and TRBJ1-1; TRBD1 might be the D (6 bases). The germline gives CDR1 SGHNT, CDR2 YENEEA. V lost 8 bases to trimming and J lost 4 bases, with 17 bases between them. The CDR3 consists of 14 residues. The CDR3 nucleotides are TGTGCCAGCGAGCGTCCGGGGGGGCCCACTGAAGCTTTCTTT. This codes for CASERPGGPTEAFF.

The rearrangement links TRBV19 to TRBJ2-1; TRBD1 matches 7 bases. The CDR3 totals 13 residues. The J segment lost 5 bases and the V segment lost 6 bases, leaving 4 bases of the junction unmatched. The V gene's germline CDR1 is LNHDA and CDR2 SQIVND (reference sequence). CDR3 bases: TGTGCCAGTAGGCGACAGGGTAACAATGAGCAGTTCTTC. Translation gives CASRRQGNNEQFF.

The CDR3 sequence: CASSPRTGSSSDEQFF. The CDR3 DNA reads TGTGCCAGCAGCCCCCGGACAGGGAGCAGTTCTGATGAGCAGTTCTTC. The chain combines TRBV9 with TRBJ2-1; 8 bases match TRBD1. J was trimmed by 8 bases and V by 4 bases; bases with no gene match: 14. This CDR3 has 16 amino acids. Germline V lookup: CDR1 SGDLS, CDR2 YYNGEE.

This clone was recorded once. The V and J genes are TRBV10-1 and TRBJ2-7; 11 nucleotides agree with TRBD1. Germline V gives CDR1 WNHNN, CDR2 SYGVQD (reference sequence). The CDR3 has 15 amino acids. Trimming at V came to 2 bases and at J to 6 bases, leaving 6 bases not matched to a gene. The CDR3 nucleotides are TGCGCCAGCAGTGAGAGCCGGACAGGGGGCGGCGAGCAGTACTTC. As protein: CASSESRTGGGEQYF.

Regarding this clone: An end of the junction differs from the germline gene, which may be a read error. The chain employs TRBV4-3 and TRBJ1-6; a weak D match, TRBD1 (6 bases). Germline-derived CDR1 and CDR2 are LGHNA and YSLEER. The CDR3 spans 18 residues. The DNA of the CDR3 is TGCGCCAGCAGTCAAGAGACAGGACCTGGATCCTATAATTCACCCCTCCACTTT. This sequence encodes CASSQETGPGSYNSPLHF.

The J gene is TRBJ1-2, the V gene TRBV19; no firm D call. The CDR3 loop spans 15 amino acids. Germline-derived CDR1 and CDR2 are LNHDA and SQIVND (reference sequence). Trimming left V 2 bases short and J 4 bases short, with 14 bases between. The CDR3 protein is CASSIWETSRYGYTF. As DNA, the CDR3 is TGTGCCAGTAGTATATGGGAGACATCCCGCTATGGCTACACCTTC.

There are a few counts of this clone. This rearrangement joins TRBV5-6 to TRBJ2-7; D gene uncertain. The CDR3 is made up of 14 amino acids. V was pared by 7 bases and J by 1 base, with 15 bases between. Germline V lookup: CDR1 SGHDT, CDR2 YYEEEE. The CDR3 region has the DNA TGTGCCAGCGCGCTTACTGTCGGTTCCTACGAGCAGTACTTC. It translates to CASALTVGSYEQYF.

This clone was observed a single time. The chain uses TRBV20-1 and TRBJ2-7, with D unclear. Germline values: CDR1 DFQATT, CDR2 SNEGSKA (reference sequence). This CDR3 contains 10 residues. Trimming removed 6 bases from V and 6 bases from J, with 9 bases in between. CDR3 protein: CSAWAAEQYF. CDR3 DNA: TGCAGTGCGTGGGCTGCCGAGCAGTACTTC.

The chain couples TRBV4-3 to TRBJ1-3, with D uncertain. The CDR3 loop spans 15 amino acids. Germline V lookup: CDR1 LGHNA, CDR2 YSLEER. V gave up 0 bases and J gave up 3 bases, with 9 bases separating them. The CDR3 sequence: CASSQDLGGGNTIYF. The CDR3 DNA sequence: TGCGCCAGCAGCCAAGACCTAGGCGGTGGAAACACCATATATTTT.

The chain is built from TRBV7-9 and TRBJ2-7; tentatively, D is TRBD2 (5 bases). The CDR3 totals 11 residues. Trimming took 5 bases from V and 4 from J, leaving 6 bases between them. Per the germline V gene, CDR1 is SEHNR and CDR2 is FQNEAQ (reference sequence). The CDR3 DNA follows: TGTGCCAGCAGCCGAGGGTACGAGCAGTACTTC. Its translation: CASSRGYEQYF.

The CDR3 DNA reads as TGCGCCAGCAGCCAAGATGGTGAGGGATACGAGCAGTACTTC. This codes for CASSQDGEGYEQYF. The chain employs TRBV4-3 and TRBJ2-7, with D possibly being TRBD2 (5 bases). In germline, CDR1 is LGHNA, CDR2 YSLEER. The CDR3 covers 14 residues. Trimming pared 0 bases from V and 4 bases from J, leaving 10 bases between.

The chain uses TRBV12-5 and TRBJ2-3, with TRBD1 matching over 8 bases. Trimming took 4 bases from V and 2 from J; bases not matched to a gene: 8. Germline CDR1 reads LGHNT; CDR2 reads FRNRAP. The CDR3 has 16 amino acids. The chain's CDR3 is CASGSSGTGNTDTQYF. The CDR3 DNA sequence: TGTGCTAGTGGTTCTTCCGGGACAGGAAACACAGATACGCAGTATTTT.

The CDR3 DNA reads as TGTGCCTGGAGTCTACGGGGGGGCACTGAAGCTTTCTTT. It yields the protein CAWSLRGGTEAFF. The V call is TRBV30, the J call TRBJ1-1, with D possibly TRBD1 on 5 matching bases. Trimming shortened V by 2 bases and J by 4 bases, and 11 bases separated the two germline ends. This CDR3 has 13 amino acids. CDR1 and CDR2 from the germline V gene are GTSNPN and SVGIG (reference sequence).